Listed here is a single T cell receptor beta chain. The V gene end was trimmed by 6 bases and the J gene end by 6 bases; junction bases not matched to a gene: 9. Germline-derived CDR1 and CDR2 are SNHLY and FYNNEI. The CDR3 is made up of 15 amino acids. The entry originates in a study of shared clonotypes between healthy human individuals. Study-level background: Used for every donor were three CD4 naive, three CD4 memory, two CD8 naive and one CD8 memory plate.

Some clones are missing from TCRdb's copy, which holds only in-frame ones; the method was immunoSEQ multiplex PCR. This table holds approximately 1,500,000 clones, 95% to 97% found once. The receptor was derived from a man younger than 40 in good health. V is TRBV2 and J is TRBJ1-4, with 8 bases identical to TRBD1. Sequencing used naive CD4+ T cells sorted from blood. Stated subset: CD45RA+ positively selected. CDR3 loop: CASSYHGQGDEKLFF. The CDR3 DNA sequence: TGTGCCAGCAGCTATCATGGACAGGGTGATGAAAAACTGTTTTTT.